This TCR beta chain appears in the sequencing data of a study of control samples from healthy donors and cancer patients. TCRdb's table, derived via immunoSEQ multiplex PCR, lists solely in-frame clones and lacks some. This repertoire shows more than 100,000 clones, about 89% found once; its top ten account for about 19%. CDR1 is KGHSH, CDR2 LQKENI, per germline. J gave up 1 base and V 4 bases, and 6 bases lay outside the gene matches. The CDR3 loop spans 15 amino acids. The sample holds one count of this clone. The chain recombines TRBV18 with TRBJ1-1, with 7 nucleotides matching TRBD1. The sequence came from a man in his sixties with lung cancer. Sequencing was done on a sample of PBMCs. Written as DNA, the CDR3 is TGTGCCAGCTCACTTAGGACAGGAAGGAACACTGAAGCTTTCTTT. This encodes CASSLRTGRNTEAFF.